This entry is about one TCR beta chain. There is no known antigen for this receptor. No base quality information exists; no much larger clone differs at one position. What the time point label conveys for this sample: baseline before first vaccination. Vaccinee samples came from UK trials COV001 and COV002, including a single-blind randomized controlled phase 2/3 trial of AZD1222 (ChAdOx1 nCoV-19) in healthy adults. Trial participant PBMC samples were collected at day 0 and day 28 after the second dose for TCRbeta chain sequencing. The CDR3 numbers 15 residues from cysteine through phenylalanine. The retained sequence is limited to the CDR3, 45 bases, with the frame set at the first base. V lost 5 bases and J lost 4 bases; the stretch between them is 14 bases long. As encoded in the germline V gene, CDR1 is SGHTA while CDR2 is FQGTGA. The CDR3 regions of human TCRbeta chains were analyzed by immunosequencing. On the study's bioinformatics: TCRs in the repertoires were matched against a reference library of SARS-CoV-2-specific TCRs that had been generated with the MIRA antigen-specificity platform. Breadth meant the fraction of unique TCRs that were SARS-CoV-2-associated, whereas depth meant the fraction of total T cells that were SARS-CoV-2-associated. Each spike-specific TCR was assigned to its reactive spike region and to a CD4 or CD8 class using the MIRA data. Log10-transformed breadth and depth values were compared by one-way ANOVA with Sidak's multiple comparisons tests. Imported from immuneACCESS, the table was reduced by TCRdb to in-frame sequences with V and J called. These copies leave out some clones; in studies compared against another copy, an unresolved V gene accounts for under half, and the cause of the remainder is not known. The V and J calls and clone size come from that table; D and trimming were worked out from the DNA. This sample has approximately 120,000 clones in its table, and approximately 89% of those were observed once. The ten largest clones capture approximately 4.5% of the sample.

The entry originates in a study of T cell responses to AZD1222 COVID-19 vaccine (dated by TCRdb to 2020 to 2022). Turning to the overall study: AZD1222 recipients given second doses at about 4 weeks or at about 12 weeks were pooled, since spike-specific TCR depth and breadth were not found to differ between the two schedules. TCR sequencing covered some 240 trial participants: 200 to 210 given two doses of AZD1222 and approximately 25 given two doses of MenACWY control vaccine. Trial participants were enrolled by age into 18-55, 56-69 and 70-plus year subgroups, with roughly 150, 30 and 60 TCR-sequenced participants respectively. Results the study describes overall, beyond this receptor: Reportedly, close to half of the unique spike-specific TCRs recognized epitopes lying outside the regions that are mutated in the B.1.351 and B.1.1.7 variants. In the small 56-69-year group, the increase in depth fell short of significance, most likely because of low power. Vaccine-associated CD4 TCRs spanned the whole spike protein, with dominant responses in regions 160-218 and 743-854. Participants were mostly white British and included more females than males, and it was suggested by the authors that clonal diversity may have been underestimated. A significant rise in spike-specific TCR breadth and depth was observed after two AZD1222 doses relative to day 0 and relative to MenACWY recipients. Because no day 14 peak-response samples were available, the repertoires could be characterized only after the peak T cell response. Only a handful of AZD1222 recipients were SARS-CoV-2 seropositive at baseline, limiting conclusions about previously exposed vaccinees.

The sequenced sample was peripheral blood, obtained on day 0 of AZD1222 vaccination. The chain is encoded by TRBV7-3 joined to TRBJ2-2, with TRBD2 as a weak D call on 6 bases. The sequence was obtained from an adult in good health. The nucleotide sequence reads TGTGCCAGCAGCCCCCGCGGGGACTTCACCGGGGAGCTGTTTTTT. Protein translation: CASSPRGDFTGELFF.